The next 29 T cell receptor beta chains were all read from a single sample in a study of blood T cell repertoires in COVID-19. The protocol was immunoSEQ multiplex PCR, while the TCRdb copy is restricted to in-frame clones and leaves out a portion. The sample yields about 310,000 clones, around 91% seen once. Sequenced sample: PBMCs or T cells enriched from blood (not recorded which). The receptor set was obtained from a woman in her late teens or twenties with acute COVID-19.

This clone is a singleton in its sample. The CDR3 DNA is TGTGCCAGTAGTGGTACTGCTGACAATGAGCAGTTCTTC. This gives the protein CASSGTADNEQFF. The gene calls are TRBV19 and TRBJ2-1; D is undetermined. The V gene's germline CDR1 is LNHDA and CDR2 SQIVND (reference sequence). V lost 5 bases and J 5 bases, leaving 10 bases between the germline ends. This CDR3 is built from 13 residues.

The J gene is TRBJ2-1, the V gene TRBV18; D might be TRBD2 (5 bases). Germline lookup yields CDR1 KGHSH and CDR2 LQKENI. This CDR3 contains 14 residues. Trimming left V 3 bases short and J 9 bases short, with 15 bases between. The CDR3 sequence: CASSPDQRSPEQFF. DNA for the CDR3: TGTGCCAGCTCACCTGACCAGCGGAGCCCTGAGCAGTTCTTC.

V gene TRBV27 combines with J gene TRBJ2-1; 9 bases map to TRBD1. This CDR3 spans 14 amino acids. V lost 2 bases and J lost 8; bases outside the gene matches: 4. Germline loops: CDR1 MNHEY, CDR2 SMNVEV (reference sequence). CDR3 protein: CASSLRQGVHEQFF. The CDR3 bases are TGTGCCAGCAGTTTAAGACAGGGGGTGCATGAGCAGTTCTTC.

The chain uses TRBV5-1 and TRBJ1-1; the match to TRBD1 covers 11 bases. CDR1 is SGHRS, CDR2 YFSETQ, per germline. The length of the CDR3 is 15 residues. V was pared by 2 bases and J by 5 bases, with 5 bases of the junction left unmatched. CDR3 sequence (DNA): TGCGCCAGCAGCTTTGGACAGGGGGCGAGGACTGAAGCTTTCTTT. This sequence encodes CASSFGQGARTEAFF.

The chain is built from TRBV7-6 and TRBJ2-3; the match to TRBD1 covers 10 bases. The CDR3 has 15 amino acids. Trimming took 5 bases from V and 4 from J; bases not matched to a gene: 6. Per the germline V gene, CDR1 is SGHVS and CDR2 is FNYEAQ. The CDR3 protein is CASSQRDRGSDTQYF. CDR3 sequence (DNA): TGTGCCAGCAGCCAGAGGGACAGGGGATCAGATACGCAGTATTTT. The full variable domain, with the rest looked up from reference TRBV7-6 and TRBJ2-3, is GAGVSQSPRYKVTKRGQDVALRCDPISGHVSLYWYRQALGQGPEFLTYFNYEAQQDKSGLPNDRFSAERPEGSISTLTIQRTEQRDSAMYRCASSQRDRGSDTQYFGPGTRLTVL.

V is TRBV18 and J is TRBJ1-6; 7 bases fit TRBD1. Unmatched junction bases numbered 12, after V lost 2 bases and J lost 8 bases. The CDR3 has 17 residues. Germline V CDR1 and CDR2: KGHSH, LQKENI. Here the CDR3 DNA reads TGTGCCAGCTCACCAATGGGCTCGACAGGGATGGATTCACCCCTCCACTTT. It codes for CASSPMGSTGMDSPLHF.

The chain has TRBV11-3 and TRBJ1-4; D not certain. V lost 5 bases and J lost 1, with 11 bases in between. CDR1 SGHNT and CDR2 YENEEA come from the germline V gene. This CDR3 spans 15 amino acids. The CDR3 DNA reads TGTGCCAGCAGCCCCCCTGAGGGAACTAATGAAAAACTGTTTTTT. As protein: CASSPPEGTNEKLFF.

This chain joins TRBV19 and TRBJ2-6; no clear D gene. The V gene lost 2 bases and the J gene lost 2 bases, with 7 bases spanning the gap. CDR3 size: 15 residues. The germline V gene has CDR1 LNHDA and CDR2 SQIVND (reference sequence). CDR3 region: CASSIRQAGANVLTF. CDR3 bases: TGTGCCAGTAGTATACGACAAGCTGGGGCCAACGTCCTGACTTTC.

This chain joins TRBV3-1 (or the pseudogene TRBV3-2) and TRBJ2-1; 7 bases map to TRBD2. The CDR3 contains 17 residues. Germline lookup yields CDR1 LGHDT and CDR2 YNNKEL (reference sequence). The V gene end was trimmed by 1 base and the J gene end by 2 bases; junction bases not matched to a gene: 8. The CDR3 loop reads CASSQVPLAPTYNEQFF. CDR3 DNA: TGTGCCAGCAGCCAAGTCCCACTAGCGCCAACCTACAATGAGCAGTTCTTC.

The chain carries TRBV7-3 and TRBJ2-7; 9 bases map to TRBD2. The CDR3 is 15 amino acids. CDR1 is SGHTA and CDR2 is FQGTGA in the germline V gene. Germline trimming cut 4 bases from V and 0 bases from J; bases unmatched to any gene: 4. CDR3 amino acids: CASSSSGGNSYEQYF. The DNA of the CDR3 is TGTGCCAGCAGCTCGAGCGGGGGGAACTCCTACGAGCAGTACTTC.

In regard to this clone: The sample contains more than one DNA sequence encoding this CDR3. This chain links TRBV29-1 with TRBJ1-3, with unresolved D. This CDR3 has 11 residues. Trimming took off 5 bases at V and 1 base at J, with 3 bases between the two ends. Germline assignment: CDR1 SQVTM and CDR2 ANQGSEA. CDR3 in DNA: TGCAGCGTTCGTTCTGGAAACACCATATATTTT. It encodes CSVRSGNTIYF.

J is TRBJ1-1 and V is TRBV11-3; 11 positions agree with TRBD1. This CDR3 region has 13 residues. Trimming cost V 5 bases and J 8 bases; bases outside gene matches: 4. The germline V gene encodes CDR1 SGHNT and CDR2 YENEEA. This CDR3 is CASSQWTGGEAFF. The CDR3 DNA reads TGTGCCAGCAGCCAATGGACAGGGGGCGAAGCTTTCTTT.

This chain uses TRBV19 with TRBJ2-7, with D possibly TRBD2 on 6 matching bases. The germline CDR1 and CDR2 sequences are LNHDA and SQIVND (reference sequence). The CDR3 totals 14 residues. V gave up 4 bases and J gave up 2 bases, with 12 bases separating them. CDR3 bases: TGTGCCAGTAGTAGAAGGGAGGTTACCTACGAGCAGTACTTC. Its protein is CASSRREVTYEQYF.

The CDR3 coding sequence is TGTGCCAGCCCACGTCTGGGCGGGACTAGCGAAAAAACAGATACGCAGTATTTT. Its protein product is CASPRLGGTSEKTDTQYF. The J gene is TRBJ2-3, the V gene TRBV19, with TRBD2 matching over 10 bases. With 9 bases clipped from V and 3 bases from J, the junction kept 18 bases outside the gene matches. Germline V gene lookup returns CDR1 LNHDA and CDR2 SQIVND (reference sequence). The CDR3 has 18 residues.

In this sample, this clone turned up once. The chain combines TRBV4-2 with TRBJ2-6; D is uncertain. Germline V gene lookup returns CDR1 LGHNA and CDR2 YNFKEQ. Deletions cut 3 bases from V and 3 bases from J, with 12 bases between. The CDR3 covers 16 residues. The chain's CDR3 is CASSQSQEGGANVLTF. The DNA for the CDR3 is TGTGCCAGCAGCCAGTCGCAGGAAGGTGGGGCCAACGTCCTGACTTTC.

The chain couples TRBV12-3 or TRBV12-4 to TRBJ1-1; D is ambiguous. This CDR3 region has 13 residues. V was shortened by 6 bases and J by 3 bases, with 11 bases between the two germline ends. This CDR3 is CASRVNEDTEAFF. The CDR3 DNA follows: TGTGCCAGCAGAGTGAATGAGGACACTGAAGCTTTCTTT.

This chain connects TRBV6-1 to TRBJ2-1, with 8 bases that match TRBD2. Germline CDR1 is MNHNS and CDR2 is SASEGT. Trimming removed 4 bases from V and 7 bases from J; junction bases left unmatched: 15. The CDR3 sequence is 17 residues long. As DNA, the CDR3 is TGTGCCAGCAGTGGGTCCCTGAGACTAGCGATGGGGAATGAGCAGTTCTTC. It yields the protein CASSGSLRLAMGNEQFF.

This rearrangement joins TRBV9 to TRBJ2-1, with D possibly being TRBD2 (7 bases). The ends were cut back, 0 bases at V and 5 bases at J, with 12 bases in the middle. CDR1 and CDR2 from the germline V gene are SGDLS and YYNGEE. This CDR3 has 15 amino acids. The chain's CDR3 is CASSVGGGGHNEQFF. The CDR3 DNA sequence: TGTGCCAGCAGCGTAGGGGGAGGGGGACACAATGAGCAGTTCTTC. Based on the CDR3 plus reference TRBV9 and TRBJ2-1, the full variable domain is DSGVTQTPKHLITATGQRVTLRCSPRSGDLSVYWYQQSLDQGLQFLIQYYNGEERAKGNILERFSAQQFPDLHSELNLSSLELGDSALYFCASSVGGGGHNEQFFGPGTRLTVL.

V is TRBV28 and J is TRBJ1-1; 7 bases align to TRBD1. The CDR3 sequence is 15 residues long. Germline V gene lookup returns CDR1 MDHEN and CDR2 SYDVKM. J lost 0 bases, V lost 6 bases, and 7 bases had no gene match. This CDR3 reads CASSWGQILNTEAFF. CDR3 DNA sequence: TGTGCCAGCAGCTGGGGACAGATCCTGAACACTGAAGCTTTCTTT.

This chain uses TRBV5-4 with TRBJ2-1; 8 positions agree with TRBD2. With V trimmed by 4 bases and J by 10 bases, 7 bases remained unmatched. The CDR3 has 13 residues. Germline CDR1 is SGHNT and CDR2 is YYREEE (reference sequence). The CDR3 region is CASSPGTSKEQFF. The DNA for the CDR3 is TGTGCCAGCAGCCCTGGGACTAGTAAAGAGCAGTTCTTC.

This chain connects TRBV29-1 to TRBJ1-1; D is possibly TRBD1 (6 bases). The V and J ends lost 0 bases and 3 bases respectively, with 11 bases between them. Germline assignment: CDR1 SQVTM and CDR2 ANQGSEA. This CDR3 is 14 amino acids long. The chain's CDR3 is CSVEEGQGYTEAFF. The CDR3 coding sequence is TGCAGCGTTGAAGAAGGGCAGGGGTACACTGAAGCTTTCTTT.

This chain joins TRBV19 and TRBJ2-5, with 8 bases identical to TRBD2. V lost 1 base, J lost 2 bases, and 6 bases stayed unmatched. The germline V gene has CDR1 LNHDA and CDR2 SQIVND (reference sequence). The CDR3 loop spans 16 amino acids. CDR3 amino acids: CASSIVVAGSQETQYF. Written as DNA, the CDR3 is TGTGCCAGTAGTATAGTGGTAGCGGGGAGTCAAGAGACCCAGTACTTC.

The chain is built from TRBV29-1 and TRBJ2-1, with 7 bases that match TRBD2. Germline V CDR1 and CDR2: SQVTM, ANQGSEA. Losses at the gene ends were 6 bases for V and 0 bases for J; bases not matched to a gene: 20. This CDR3 is 19 amino acids long. CDR3 loop: CSVGRLRRVGGSSYNEQFF. DNA for the CDR3: TGCAGCGTGGGGAGGCTGAGACGGGTTGGCGGGAGCTCCTACAATGAGCAGTTCTTC.

The V call is TRBV5-1, the J call TRBJ2-3; TRBD2 agrees at 10 bases. Trimming removed 4 bases from V and 3 bases from J; junction bases left unmatched: 11. The CDR3 totals 17 residues. The germline V gene has CDR1 SGHRS and CDR2 YFSETQ. The CDR3 nucleotides read TGCGCCAGCAGCGGGCGGCTAGCGGGAGTTAGGACAGATACGCAGTATTTT. Protein product: CASSGRLAGVRTDTQYF.

This sequence joins TRBV28 and TRBJ1-2; 7 bases are a match to TRBD1. The CDR3 runs 14 residues. V trimming: 6 bases; J trimming: 2 bases; junction bases outside the gene matches: 6. In germline, CDR1 is MDHEN, CDR2 SYDVKM. The CDR3 region has the DNA TGTGCCAGCAGCCCCGAGGGGGCGAACTATGGCTACACCTTC. Translated, it gives CASSPEGANYGYTF.

To note about this clone: Other DNA sequences from this sample encode an identical CDR3 as well. This chain connects TRBV7-3 to TRBJ2-1; the D gene is possibly TRBD2 (5 bases). The CDR3 contains 15 residues. V was cut by 5 bases and J by 0 bases, with 11 bases left in between. In germline, CDR1 is SGHTA, CDR2 FQGTGA. The CDR3 coding sequence is TGTGCCAGCAGCCCCAGCGGATCCTCCTACAATGAGCAGTTCTTC. It yields the protein CASSPSGSSYNEQFF.

The genes are TRBV11-3 and TRBJ2-1; 7 bases line up with TRBD2. The ends lost 5 bases at V and 13 bases at J; junction bases unmatched: 5. CDR1 and CDR2 (germline): SGHNT, YENEEA. The CDR3 has 11 amino acids. The CDR3 is CASSRGDYQFF. In DNA, the CDR3 is TGTGCCAGCAGCCGAGGGGACTATCAGTTCTTC.

This rearrangement joins TRBV24-1 to TRBJ2-4; 9 nucleotides align to TRBD2. Germline V CDR1 and CDR2: KGHDR, SFDVKD. J lost 1 base, V lost 9 bases, and 15 bases had no gene match. CDR3 length: 18 residues. This CDR3 is CATRRTSARFEAKNIQYF. CDR3 sequence (DNA): TGTGCCACCCGACGGACTAGCGCCCGCTTTGAGGCCAAAAACATTCAGTACTTC.

The rearrangement uses TRBV10-3 and TRBJ1-5, with D possibly matching TRBD1 (6 bases). Germline loops: CDR1 ENHRY, CDR2 SYGVKD. V was pared by 3 bases and J by 6 bases, with 12 bases between. The CDR3 sequence is 14 residues long. CDR3: CAISDNGRGQPQHF. CDR3 coding DNA: TGTGCCATCAGTGACAATGGCAGGGGTCAGCCCCAGCATTTT.